One and the same sample provided the 10 T cell receptor beta chains below, sequenced in a study of breast tumors, draining lymph nodes, adjacent tissues (dated by TCRdb to about 2016). The lymph node samples were taken from the axillary draining lymph nodes of breast cancer patients. Library construction relied on multiplex PCR. Sequencing was performed on an Illumina HiSeq 2000. Starting from the raw public reads, TCRdb applied fastp trimming at Q25, assembled clones with MiXCR and retained in-frame beta chains. Rows are unified per CDR3 protein, each entry keeping the most common DNA and genes. This sample comprises about 89,000 distinct CDR3 sequences, around 29% of them detected only once. 7.5% to 10% of the sample is taken by the ten largest. Sequencing input: axillary lymph node tissue. These receptors were obtained from a female donor with breast cancer. Some clones in this sample may be carry-over from other donors' samples.

This clonotype was picked up many times. The V gene is TRBV7-2, the J gene TRBJ2-7; D is unresolved. V was trimmed by 4 bases and J by 2 bases, leaving 6 bases between them. CDR3 length equals 12 residues. Germline values: CDR1 SGHTA, CDR2 FQGNSA. CDR3 bases: TGTGCCAGCAGCTCCGTGACCTACGAGCAGTACTTC. Translating gives CASSSVTYEQYF.

The chain carries TRBV5-1 and TRBJ1-2; 9 nucleotides line up with TRBD1. J gave up 3 bases and V 4 bases, and 10 bases lay outside the gene matches. The CDR3 loop spans 16 amino acids. Germline CDR1 is SGHRS and CDR2 is YFSETQ. The CDR3, as DNA: TGCGCCAGCAGCGAGTCCGACAGGGGGGCCTACTATGGCTACACCTTC. This translates into CASSESDRGAYYGYTF. The full variable domain, completed using reference TRBV5-1 and TRBJ1-2, is KAGVTQTPRYLIKTRGQQVTLSCSPISGHRSVSWYQQTPGQGLQFLFEYFSETQRNKGNFPGRFSGRQFSNSRSEMNVSTLELGDSALYLCASSESDRGAYYGYTFGSGTRLTVV.

As regards this clonotype: Germline is not matched at one junction end, which may reflect a read error. V is TRBV28 and J is TRBJ2-7, with D perhaps matching TRBD1 (5 bases). The CDR3 extends over 11 amino acids. Germline CDR1 MDHEN, CDR2 SYDVKM. For the CDR3, the DNA is TGTGCCGGCAGGGTGAACTACGAGCAGTACTTC. It specifies CAGRVNYEQYF.

This clonotype was seen many times. The chain links TRBV2 to TRBJ1-5; D is unclear. The germline CDR1 and CDR2 sequences are SNHLY and FYNNEI. V was shortened by 4 bases and J by 0 bases, with 10 bases between the two germline ends. This CDR3 has 15 residues. This CDR3 is CASSAATYSNQPQHF. The CDR3 DNA reads as TGTGCCAGCAGTGCGGCGACGTATAGCAATCAGCCCCAGCATTTT.

This clonotype has a single count. The chain uses TRBV14 and TRBJ1-2, with D possibly TRBD1 on 6 matching bases. V shed 6 bases and J shed 4 bases, with 12 bases lying between them. The CDR3 has 13 residues. Germline V gene sequence: CDR1 SGHDN, CDR2 FVKESK. The CDR3 region is CASSPRTAYGYTF. The DNA for the CDR3 is TGTGCCAGCAGTCCCCGGACAGCCTATGGCTACACCTTC. Full variable domain (outside the CDR3, taken from reference TRBV14 and TRBJ1-2): EAGVTQFPSHSVIEKGQTVTLRCDPISGHDNLYWYRRVMGKEIKFLLHFVKESKQDESGMPNNRFLAERTGGTYSTLKVQPAELEDSGVYFCASSPRTAYGYTFGSGTRLTVV.

This clonotype showed up just a few times. J is TRBJ1-1 and V is TRBV19; a possible D gene is TRBD1 (5 bases). Germline CDR1 reads LNHDA; CDR2 reads SQIVND (reference sequence). CDR3 length equals 13 residues. Trimming shortened V by 5 bases and J by 4 bases, and 11 bases separated the two germline ends. In nucleotides, the CDR3 is TGTGCCAGTAGTTATCAGGGAGGCACTGAAGCTTTCTTT. It is translated as CASSYQGGTEAFF.

This clonotype was recorded a few times. The chain joins TRBV6-2 or TRBV6-3 to TRBJ2-7; 8 nucleotides align to TRBD1. Per germline, CDR1 MNHEY and CDR2 SVGEGT. The CDR3 sequence is 17 residues long. The V segment lost 6 bases and the J segment 3 bases; nucleotides outside the gene matches: 16. The CDR3 DNA reads TGTGCCAGCAGGCAGGGTTTGACAGGGGCCGACAACTACGAGCAGTACTTC. Residues: CASRQGLTGADNYEQYF.

Ten or more counts support this clonotype. V gene TRBV7-2 combines with J gene TRBJ1-2; D not certain. Germline V gene sequence: CDR1 SGHTA, CDR2 FQGNSA. The CDR3 covers 15 residues. V was pared by 1 base and J by 4 bases, with 13 bases between. The CDR3, as DNA: TGTGCCAGCAGCTTAGACGCGATCCCCTTCTATGGCTACACCTTC. This translates into CASSLDAIPFYGYTF.

This clonotype was counted between two and nine times. A much larger clone is a single base away; this may be a read error. The gene calls are TRBV9 and TRBJ2-7; TRBD2 is a possible D gene (6 bases). The CDR3 contains 14 residues. Germline V gene data show CDR1 as SGDLS and CDR2 as YYNGEE. The CDR3 region is CASSMGRFSYEQSF. In DNA, the CDR3 is TGTGCCAGCAGCATGGGGAGGTTCTCCTACGAGCAGTCCTTC.

Concerning this clonotype: Just one base apart from a much larger clone, this may be a read error. The chain recombines TRBV11-3 with TRBJ2-1; no definite D call. Germline V gene data show CDR1 as SGHNT and CDR2 as YENEEA. The CDR3 totals 12 residues. Trimming took off 3 bases at V and 9 bases at J, with 9 bases between the two ends. CDR3 loop: CASSLVLSEQFF. The DNA of the CDR3 is TGTGCCAGCAGCTTGGTACTCAGTGAGCAGTTCTTC.